Presented here are 11 T cell receptor beta chains from one specimen sequenced in a study of CD4 T cells in relation to SARS-CoV-2 and coronaviruses. Data came from immunoSEQ multiplex PCR; TCRdb stores just in-frame clones and leaves some out. Of approximately 60,000 clones listed, approximately 90% are singletons. Material for sequencing was naive CD4+ T cells from PBMCs. Specified subset: naive CD4+ T cells isolated by negative enrichment. The origin of the receptors is an adult with COVID-19.

The count of this clone is one. The V gene is TRBV6-1, the J gene TRBJ2-2; 7 bases are a match to TRBD2. V was pared by 5 bases and J by 6 bases, with 3 bases of the junction left unmatched. Per germline, CDR1 MNHNS and CDR2 SASEGT. This CDR3 is 13 amino acids long. The CDR3 nucleotides are TGTGCCAGCAGTCCAGGGAGGGCCGGGGAGCTGTTTTTT. Amino acid sequence: CASSPGRAGELFF.

This chain joins TRBV10-3 and TRBJ1-5; D unresolved. In germline, CDR1 is ENHRY, CDR2 SYGVKD. The CDR3 is made up of 14 amino acids. V lost 10 bases and J lost 4, with 17 bases in between. CDR3 residues: CATENSGGNQPQHF. The CDR3 DNA reads as TGTGCCACCGAAAACTCAGGAGGGAATCAGCCCCAGCATTTT.

This clone was picked up a small number of times. A junction end diverges from the germline sequence, so it may reflect a read error. The chain joins TRBV10-3 to TRBJ2-3; 12 bases map to TRBD2. The CDR3 is made up of 16 amino acids. CDR1 is ENHRY and CDR2 is SYGVKD in the germline V gene. The CDR3 region is CAISLKTSGSIDTQYF. As DNA, the CDR3 is TGTGCCATCAGCCTCAAGACTAGCGGGAGCATAGATACGCAGTATTTT.

CDR3 amino acids: CASSEYSGGLNNEQFF. As DNA, the CDR3 is TGTGCCAGCAGTGAATACAGCGGGGGATTAAACAATGAGCAGTTCTTC. V and J are TRBV6-1 and TRBJ2-1; 8 bases match TRBD2. The junction had 8 bases not matched to a gene; V was cut back by 2 bases and J by 5 bases. This CDR3 has 16 residues. The germline CDR1 and CDR2 sequences are MNHNS and SASEGT.

This rearrangement joins TRBV29-1 to TRBJ2-3; D is perhaps TRBD1 (5 bases). Looked up from germline, CDR1 is SQVTM and CDR2 is ANQGSEA. V dropped 5 bases and J dropped 3 bases, with 12 bases sitting between them. This CDR3 has 13 residues. CDR3 nucleotides: TGCAGCGTTCGAGGCAGGGTAACAGATACGCAGTATTTT. The encoded protein is CSVRGRVTDTQYF.

The V and J genes are TRBV7-2 and TRBJ2-3, with TRBD2 matching 9 bases. The CDR3 totals 16 residues. Trimming took 6 bases from V and 7 from J; bases not matched to a gene: 14. In germline, CDR1 is SGHTA, CDR2 FQGNSA. CDR3 in DNA: TGTGCCAGCAGTCCCGTTGGGGCTAGCGGGGACTATACGCAGTATTTT. This codes for CASSPVGASGDYTQYF.

DNA of the CDR3: TGCGCCAGCAGCCAAGAAAAGCGGGGCAACTCCTACGAGCAGTACTTC. It codes for CASSQEKRGNSYEQYF. The chain links TRBV4-1 to TRBJ2-7, with 7 bases lining up with TRBD2. Germline V gene lookup returns CDR1 MGHRA and CDR2 YSYEKL. The CDR3 has 16 residues. V shed 0 bases, J shed 0 bases, and the junction held 5 bases outside the gene matches.

The chain has TRBV7-9 and TRBJ1-4; 7 bases map to TRBD1. V was clipped by 1 base and J by 4 bases; unmatched bases: 6. The CDR3 is made up of 16 amino acids. CDR1 and CDR2 from the germline V gene are SEHNR and FQNEAQ (reference sequence). The CDR3 DNA follows: TGTGCCAGCAGCTTAGGTCGGGACAGATTTAATGAAAAACTGTTTTTT. Translating it yields CASSLGRDRFNEKLFF.

The J gene is TRBJ2-7, the V gene TRBV5-6; D not certain. Looked up from germline, CDR1 is SGHDT and CDR2 is YYEEEE. The CDR3 totals 15 residues. V was cut by 3 bases and J by 1 base, with 14 bases left in between. CDR3 sequence (DNA): TGTGCCAGCAGCTCGAACCCTCTTGGATCCTACGAGCAGTACTTC. Translation gives CASSSNPLGSYEQYF.

This clone occurred once. The V and J genes are TRBV9 and TRBJ2-5, with D uncertain. V dropped 0 bases and J dropped 0 bases, with 9 bases sitting between them. The CDR3 totals 15 residues. Per germline, CDR1 SGDLS and CDR2 YYNGEE. CDR3: CASSVVMGNQETQYF. CDR3 nucleotides: TGTGCCAGCAGCGTAGTTATGGGCAACCAAGAGACCCAGTACTTC.

The genes are TRBV7-9 and TRBJ2-7; no firm D call. The CDR3 length is 15 residues. Trimming cost V 3 bases and J 6 bases, with 18 bases left between them. Germline lookup yields CDR1 SEHNR and CDR2 FQNEAQ (reference sequence). The CDR3 DNA follows: TGTGCCAGCAGCTTTTCGACGCAGGTTTTAGTCGAGCAGTACTTC. This encodes CASSFSTQVLVEQYF.